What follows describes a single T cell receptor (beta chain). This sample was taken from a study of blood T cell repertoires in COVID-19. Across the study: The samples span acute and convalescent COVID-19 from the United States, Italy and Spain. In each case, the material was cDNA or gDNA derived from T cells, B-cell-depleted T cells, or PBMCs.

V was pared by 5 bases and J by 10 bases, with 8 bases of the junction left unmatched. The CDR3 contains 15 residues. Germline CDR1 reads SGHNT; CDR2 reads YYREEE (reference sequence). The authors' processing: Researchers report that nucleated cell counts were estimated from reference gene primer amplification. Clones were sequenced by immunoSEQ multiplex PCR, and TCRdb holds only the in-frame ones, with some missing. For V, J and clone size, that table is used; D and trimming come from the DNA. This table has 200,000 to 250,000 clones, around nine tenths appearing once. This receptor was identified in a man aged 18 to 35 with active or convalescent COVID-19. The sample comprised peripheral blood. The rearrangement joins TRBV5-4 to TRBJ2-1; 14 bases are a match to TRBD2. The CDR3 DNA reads TGTGCCAGCAGGACGGGACTAGCGGGAGAGGGGGAGCAGTTCTTC. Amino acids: CASRTGLAGEGEQFF. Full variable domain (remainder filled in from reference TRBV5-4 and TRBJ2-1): ETGVTQSPTHLIKTRGQQVTLRCSSQSGHNTVSWYQQALGQGPQFIFQYYREEENGRGNFPPRFSGLQFPNYSSELNVNALELDDSALYLCASRTGLAGEGEQFFGPGTRLTVL.